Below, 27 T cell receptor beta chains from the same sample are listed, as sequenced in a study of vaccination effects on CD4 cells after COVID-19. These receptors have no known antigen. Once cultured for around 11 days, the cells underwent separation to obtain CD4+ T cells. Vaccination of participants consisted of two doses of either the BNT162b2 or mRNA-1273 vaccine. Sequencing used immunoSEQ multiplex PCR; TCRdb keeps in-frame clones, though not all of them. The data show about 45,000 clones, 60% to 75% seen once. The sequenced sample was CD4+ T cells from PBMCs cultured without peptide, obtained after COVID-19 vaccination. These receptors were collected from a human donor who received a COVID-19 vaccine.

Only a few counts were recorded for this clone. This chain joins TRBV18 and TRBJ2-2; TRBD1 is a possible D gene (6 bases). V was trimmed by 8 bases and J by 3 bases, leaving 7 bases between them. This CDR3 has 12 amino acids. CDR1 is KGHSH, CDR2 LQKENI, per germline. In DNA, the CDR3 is TGTGCCAGCAGACAGGACACCGGGGAGCTGTTTTTT. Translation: CASRQDTGELFF.

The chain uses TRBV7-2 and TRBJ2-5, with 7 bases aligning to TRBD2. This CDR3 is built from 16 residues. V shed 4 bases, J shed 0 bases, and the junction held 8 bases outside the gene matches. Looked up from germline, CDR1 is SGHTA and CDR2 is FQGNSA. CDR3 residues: CASSSVGGGYQETQYF. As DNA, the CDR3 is TGTGCCAGCAGCTCCGTGGGGGGGGGATACCAAGAGACCCAGTACTTC. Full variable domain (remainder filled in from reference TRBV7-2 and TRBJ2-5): GAGVSQSPSNKVTEKGKDVELRCDPISGHTALYWYRQSLGQGLEFLIYFQGNSAPDKSGLPSDRFSAERTGGSVSTLTIQRTQQEDSAVYLCASSSVGGGYQETQYFGPGTRLLVL.

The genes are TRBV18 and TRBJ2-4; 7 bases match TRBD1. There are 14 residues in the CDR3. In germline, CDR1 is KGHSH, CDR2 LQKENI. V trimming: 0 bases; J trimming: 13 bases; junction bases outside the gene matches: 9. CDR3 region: CASSPPGTASNQYF. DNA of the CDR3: TGTGCCAGCTCACCACCGGGGACAGCAAGTAACCAGTACTTC.

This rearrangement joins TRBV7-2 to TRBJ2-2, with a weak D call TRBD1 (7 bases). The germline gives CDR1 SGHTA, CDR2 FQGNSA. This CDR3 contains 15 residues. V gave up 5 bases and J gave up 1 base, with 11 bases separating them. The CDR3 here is CASSPQGGNTGELFF. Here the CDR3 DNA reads TGTGCCAGCAGCCCCCAGGGGGGGAACACCGGGGAGCTGTTTTTT.

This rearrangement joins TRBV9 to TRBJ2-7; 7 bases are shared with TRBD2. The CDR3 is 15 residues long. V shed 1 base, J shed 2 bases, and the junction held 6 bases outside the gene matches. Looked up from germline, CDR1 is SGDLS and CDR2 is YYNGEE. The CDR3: CASSVNSGTAYEQYF. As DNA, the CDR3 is TGTGCCAGCAGCGTAAACAGCGGGACCGCCTACGAGCAGTACTTC.

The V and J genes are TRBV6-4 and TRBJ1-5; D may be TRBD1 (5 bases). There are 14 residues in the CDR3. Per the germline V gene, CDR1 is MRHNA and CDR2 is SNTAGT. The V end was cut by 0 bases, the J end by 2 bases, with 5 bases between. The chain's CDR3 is CASSDSGGNQPQHF. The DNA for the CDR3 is TGTGCCAGCAGTGACTCAGGGGGCAATCAGCCCCAGCATTTT.

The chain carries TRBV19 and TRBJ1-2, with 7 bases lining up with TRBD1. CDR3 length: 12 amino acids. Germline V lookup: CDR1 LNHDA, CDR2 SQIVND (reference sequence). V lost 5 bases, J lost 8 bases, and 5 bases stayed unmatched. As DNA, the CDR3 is TGTGCCAGTAGTTCGACAGGGTCCGGCTACACCTTC. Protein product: CASSSTGSGYTF.

The CDR3 loop is CASSSRWGDEQYF. The CDR3 coding sequence is TGTGCCAGCAGCTCCCGTTGGGGTGACGAGCAGTACTTC. The V gene is TRBV7-2, the J gene TRBJ2-7; no clear D. Germline V gives CDR1 SGHTA, CDR2 FQGNSA. The CDR3 spans 13 residues. Trimming took 4 bases from V and 5 from J, leaving 12 bases between them.

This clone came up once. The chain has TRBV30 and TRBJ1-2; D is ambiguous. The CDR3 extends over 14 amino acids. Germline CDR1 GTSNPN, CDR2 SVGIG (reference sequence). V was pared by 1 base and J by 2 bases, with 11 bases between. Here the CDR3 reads CAWSGVNGNYGYTF. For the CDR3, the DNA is TGTGCCTGGAGTGGGGTAAACGGAAACTATGGCTACACCTTC.

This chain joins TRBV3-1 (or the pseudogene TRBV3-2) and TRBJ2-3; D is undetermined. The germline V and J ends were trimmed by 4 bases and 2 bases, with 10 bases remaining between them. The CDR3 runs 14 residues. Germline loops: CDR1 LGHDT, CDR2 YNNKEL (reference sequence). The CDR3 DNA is TGTGCCAGCAGCCTGCGGAGCAACACAGATACGCAGTATTTT. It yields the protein CASSLRSNTDTQYF.

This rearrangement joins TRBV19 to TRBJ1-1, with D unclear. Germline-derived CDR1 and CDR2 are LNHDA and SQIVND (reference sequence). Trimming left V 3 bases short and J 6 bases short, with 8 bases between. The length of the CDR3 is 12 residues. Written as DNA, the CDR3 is TGTGCCAGTAGTATCGGGAGCGCTGAAGCTTTCTTT. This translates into CASSIGSAEAFF.

For the CDR3, the DNA is TGTGCCACTAGGACAGGGGGCGCCTACACCTTC. This codes for CATRTGGAYTF. The chain combines TRBV10-3 with TRBJ1-2; 11 positions match TRBD1. The ends lost 10 bases at V and 10 bases at J; junction bases unmatched: 5. The germline V gene encodes CDR1 ENHRY and CDR2 SYGVKD. The CDR3 consists of 11 residues.

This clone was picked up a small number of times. As DNA, the CDR3 is TGTGCCAGCAGCTTGGTTGGGGACGGGTCCTACGAGCAGTACTTC. Translation gives CASSLVGDGSYEQYF. The chain uses TRBV5-6 and TRBJ2-7; either TRBD1 or TRBD2 may supply D (5 bases each). This CDR3 region has 15 residues. Trimming took off 0 bases at V and 1 base at J, with 11 bases between the two ends. CDR1 and CDR2 (germline): SGHDT, YYEEEE.

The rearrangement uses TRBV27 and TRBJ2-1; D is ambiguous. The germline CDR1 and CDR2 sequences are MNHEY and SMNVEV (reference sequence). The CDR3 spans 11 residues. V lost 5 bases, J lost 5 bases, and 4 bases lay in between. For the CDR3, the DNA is TGTGCCAGCAGTACTAACAATGAGCAGTTCTTC. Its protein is CASSTNNEQFF.

CDR3 bases: TGCGCCAGCAGACGCACAGGGGGTCAGAGCTCCTACGAGCAGTACTTC. Translating gives CASRRTGGQSSYEQYF. The V call is TRBV4-1, the J call TRBJ2-7; 8 nucleotides match TRBD1. This CDR3 contains 16 residues. V gave up 6 bases and J gave up 0 bases; unmatched junction bases: 10. Germline-derived CDR1 and CDR2 are MGHRA and YSYEKL.

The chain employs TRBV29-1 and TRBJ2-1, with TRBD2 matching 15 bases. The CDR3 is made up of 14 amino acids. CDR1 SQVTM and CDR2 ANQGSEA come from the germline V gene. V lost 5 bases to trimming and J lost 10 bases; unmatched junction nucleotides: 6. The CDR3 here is CSVKGLAGGSEQFF. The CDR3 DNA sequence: TGCAGCGTTAAAGGACTAGCGGGAGGGTCCGAGCAGTTCTTC.

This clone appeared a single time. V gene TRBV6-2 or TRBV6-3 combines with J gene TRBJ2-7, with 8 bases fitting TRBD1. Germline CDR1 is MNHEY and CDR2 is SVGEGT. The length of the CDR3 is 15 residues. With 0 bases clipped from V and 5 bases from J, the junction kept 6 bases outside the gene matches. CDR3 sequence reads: CASSYSTAGGNEQYF. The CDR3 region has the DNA TGTGCCAGCAGTTACTCGACGGCAGGGGGCAACGAGCAGTACTTC.

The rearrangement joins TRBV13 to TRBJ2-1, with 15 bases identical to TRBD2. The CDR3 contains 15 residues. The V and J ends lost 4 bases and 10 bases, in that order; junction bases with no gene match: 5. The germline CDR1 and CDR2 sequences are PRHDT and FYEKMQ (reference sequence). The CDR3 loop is CASSWPGLAGGEQFF. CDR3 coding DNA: TGTGCCAGCAGCTGGCCGGGACTAGCGGGAGGCGAGCAGTTCTTC. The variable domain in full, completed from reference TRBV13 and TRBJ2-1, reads AAGVIQSPRHLIKEKRETATLKCYPIPRHDTVYWYQQGPGQDPQFLISFYEKMQSDKGSIPDRFSAQQFSDYHSELNMSSLELGDSALYFCASSWPGLAGGEQFFGPGTRLTVL.

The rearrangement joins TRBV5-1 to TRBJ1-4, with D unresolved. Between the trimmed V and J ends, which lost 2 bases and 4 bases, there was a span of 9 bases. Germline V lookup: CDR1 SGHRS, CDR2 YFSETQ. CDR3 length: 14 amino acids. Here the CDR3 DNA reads TGCGCCAGCAGCTTCGGACGGCTTAATGAAAAACTGTTTTTT. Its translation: CASSFGRLNEKLFF.

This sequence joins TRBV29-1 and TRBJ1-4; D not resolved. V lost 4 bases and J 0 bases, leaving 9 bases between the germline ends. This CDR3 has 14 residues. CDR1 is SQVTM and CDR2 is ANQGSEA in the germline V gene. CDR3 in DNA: TGCAGCGTTGTGACTTCTGCAACTAATGAAAAACTGTTTTTT. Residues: CSVVTSATNEKLFF.

CDR3 nucleotides: TGTGCCAGCAGCCAAGGCGGCCAAAAAGAGACCCAGTACTTC. This codes for CASSQGGQKETQYF. This sequence joins TRBV27 and TRBJ2-5; D ambiguous. Trimming cost V 6 bases and J 3 bases, with 14 bases left between them. CDR3 length equals 14 residues. The germline CDR1 and CDR2 sequences are MNHEY and SMNVEV (reference sequence).

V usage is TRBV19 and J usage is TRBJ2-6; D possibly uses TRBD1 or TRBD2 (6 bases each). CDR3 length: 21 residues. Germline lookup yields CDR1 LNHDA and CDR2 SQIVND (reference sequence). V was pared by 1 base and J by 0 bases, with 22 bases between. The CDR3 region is CASSIVLFSGGRISGANVLTF. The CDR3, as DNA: TGTGCCAGTAGTATAGTCCTATTTAGTGGGGGGCGCATCTCTGGGGCCAACGTCCTGACTTTC. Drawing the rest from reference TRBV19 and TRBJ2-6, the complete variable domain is DGGITQSPKYLFRKEGQNVTLSCEQNLNHDAMYWYRQDPGQGLRLIYYSQIVNDFQKGDIAEGYSVSREKKESFPLTVTSAQKNPTAFYLCASSIVLFSGGRISGANVLTFGAGSRLTVL.

CDR3 sequence: CASSRGQDTDTQYF. In DNA, the CDR3 is TGCGCCAGCAGCCGCGGACAGGACACAGATACGCAGTATTTT. This chain joins TRBV5-1 and TRBJ2-3; 7 bases line up with TRBD1. Germline lookup yields CDR1 SGHRS and CDR2 YFSETQ. V was pared by 4 bases and J by 2 bases, with 4 bases of the junction left unmatched. The CDR3 spans 14 residues.

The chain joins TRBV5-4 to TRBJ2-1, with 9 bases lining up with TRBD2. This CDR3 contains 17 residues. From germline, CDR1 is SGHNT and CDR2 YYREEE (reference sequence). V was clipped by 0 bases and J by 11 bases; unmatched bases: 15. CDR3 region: CASSLGWREGLIGQQFF. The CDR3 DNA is TGTGCCAGCAGCTTGGGGTGGCGGGAGGGCCTCATTGGGCAGCAGTTCTTC. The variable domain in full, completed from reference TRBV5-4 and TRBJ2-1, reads ETGVTQSPTHLIKTRGQQVTLRCSSQSGHNTVSWYQQALGQGPQFIFQYYREEENGRGNFPPRFSGLQFPNYSSELNVNALELDDSALYLCASSLGWREGLIGQQFFGPGTRLTVL.

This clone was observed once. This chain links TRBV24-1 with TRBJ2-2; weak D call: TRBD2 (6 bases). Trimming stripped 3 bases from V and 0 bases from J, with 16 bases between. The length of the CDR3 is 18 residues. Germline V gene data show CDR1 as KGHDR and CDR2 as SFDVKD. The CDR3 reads CATSDGRRGTTNTGELFF. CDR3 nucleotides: TGTGCCACCAGTGATGGACGCCGGGGGACGACGAACACCGGGGAGCTGTTTTTT.

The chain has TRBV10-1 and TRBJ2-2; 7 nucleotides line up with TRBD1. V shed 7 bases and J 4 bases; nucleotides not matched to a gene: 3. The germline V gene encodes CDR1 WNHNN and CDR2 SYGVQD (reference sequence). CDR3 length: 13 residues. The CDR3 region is CASTTGLTGELFF. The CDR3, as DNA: TGCGCCAGCACGACAGGGCTCACCGGGGAGCTGTTTTTT.

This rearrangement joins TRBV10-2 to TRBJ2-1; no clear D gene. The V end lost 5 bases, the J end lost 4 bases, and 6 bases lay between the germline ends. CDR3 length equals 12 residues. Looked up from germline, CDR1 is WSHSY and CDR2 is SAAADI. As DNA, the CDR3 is TGCGCCAGCAGTAGGCAGTACAATGAGCAGTTCTTC. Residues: CASSRQYNEQFF.